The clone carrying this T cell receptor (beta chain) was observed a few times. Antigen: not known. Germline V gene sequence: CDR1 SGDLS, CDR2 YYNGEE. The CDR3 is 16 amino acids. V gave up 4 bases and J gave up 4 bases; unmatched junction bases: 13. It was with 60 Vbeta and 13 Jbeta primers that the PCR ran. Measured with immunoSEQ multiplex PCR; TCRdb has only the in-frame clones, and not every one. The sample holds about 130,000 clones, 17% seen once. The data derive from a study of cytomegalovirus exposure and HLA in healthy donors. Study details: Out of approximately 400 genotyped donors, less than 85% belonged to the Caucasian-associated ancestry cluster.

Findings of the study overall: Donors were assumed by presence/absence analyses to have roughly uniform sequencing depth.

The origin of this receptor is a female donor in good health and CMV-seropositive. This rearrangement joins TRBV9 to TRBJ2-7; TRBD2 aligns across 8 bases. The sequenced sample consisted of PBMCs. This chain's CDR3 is CASSPEGGLGTYEQYF. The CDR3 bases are TGTGCCAGCAGCCCCGAAGGGGGACTAGGGACATACGAGCAGTACTTC.